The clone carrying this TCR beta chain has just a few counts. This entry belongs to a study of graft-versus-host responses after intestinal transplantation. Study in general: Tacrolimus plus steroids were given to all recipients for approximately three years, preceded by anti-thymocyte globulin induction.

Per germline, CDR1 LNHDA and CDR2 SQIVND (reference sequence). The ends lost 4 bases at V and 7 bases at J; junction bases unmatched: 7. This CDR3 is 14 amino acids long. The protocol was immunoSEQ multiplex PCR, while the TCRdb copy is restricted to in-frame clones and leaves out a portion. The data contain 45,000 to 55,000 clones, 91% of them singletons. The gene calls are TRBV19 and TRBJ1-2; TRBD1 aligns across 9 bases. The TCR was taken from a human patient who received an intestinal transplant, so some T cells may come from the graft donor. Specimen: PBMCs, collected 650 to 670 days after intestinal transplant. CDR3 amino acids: CASSTQGAVGGYTF. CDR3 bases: TGTGCCAGTAGTACACAGGGGGCTGTTGGTGGCTACACCTTC.